The 14 T cell receptor beta chains reported below all come from one sample, sequenced in a study of brain T cells in children with intractable seizures. Time point defined: blood from clinic visit 5 months post-surgery; TSC patient then seizure free. Produced via immunoSEQ multiplex PCR; TCRdb's table is partial and in-frame only. Of 300,000 to 400,000 clones in the sample, over 90% are singletons; the top ten hold around 6%. This material consisted of peripheral blood, taken about 5 months after surgery. Receptors originate from a boy in the first two years of life with tuberous sclerosis and intractable seizures.

The V call is TRBV29-1, the J call TRBJ2-7, with unresolved D. The V end lost 4 bases, the J end lost 2 bases, and 18 bases lay between the germline ends. Germline V gives CDR1 SQVTM, CDR2 ANQGSEA. The CDR3 extends over 15 amino acids. As DNA, the CDR3 is TGCAGCGTTGTCCTTACAATTTCGAAGGCCTACGAGCAGTACTTC. Protein sequence: CSVVLTISKAYEQYF.

DNA for the CDR3: TGTGCCAGCAGTTTAAGAGAAAGAGGACAGGGGTTCAATCAGCCCCAGCATTTT. Translating it yields CASSLRERGQGFNQPQHF. This sequence joins TRBV28 and TRBJ1-5, with 9 bases that match TRBD1. The CDR3 has 18 amino acids. In germline, CDR1 is MDHEN, CDR2 SYDVKM. V trimming: 2 bases; J trimming: 3 bases; junction bases outside the gene matches: 11.

The chain uses TRBV11-2 and TRBJ2-3, with 13 bases aligning to TRBD2. There are 18 residues in the CDR3. Germline CDR1 and CDR2: SGHAT and FQNNGV. J gave up 0 bases and V 1 base, and 4 bases lay outside the gene matches. For the CDR3, the DNA is TGTGCCAGCAGCTTAGTATCGGGACTAGCGGGAAGCACAGATACGCAGTATTTT. As protein: CASSLVSGLAGSTDTQYF.

The chain combines TRBV3-1 (or the pseudogene TRBV3-2) with TRBJ2-5; D ambiguous. The CDR3 runs 13 residues. Germline CDR1 is LGHDT and CDR2 is YNNKEL (reference sequence). V was trimmed by 1 base and J by 5 bases, leaving 8 bases between them. As DNA, the CDR3 is TGTGCCAGCAGCCAAGTACGAAAGGAGACCCAGTACTTC. This codes for CASSQVRKETQYF.

CDR3 loop: CASSLWTEWGYEQYF. In DNA form, the CDR3 reads TGTGCCAGCAGCCTATGGACAGAATGGGGGTACGAGCAGTACTTC. The V and J genes are TRBV13 and TRBJ2-7, with a tentative D call TRBD1 (6 bases). Germline loops: CDR1 PRHDT, CDR2 FYEKMQ (reference sequence). V was clipped by 5 bases and J by 4 bases, with 18 bases between them. This CDR3 spans 15 amino acids.

The rearrangement uses TRBV6-5 and TRBJ1-3; the D is unclear. There are 14 residues in the CDR3. Germline CDR1 and CDR2: MNHEY and SVGAGI. V gave up 0 bases and J gave up 4 bases, with 7 bases separating them. The CDR3 DNA reads TGTGCCAGCAGTTACTCGTCACTGGGAAACACCATATATTTT. It translates to CASSYSSLGNTIYF.

The rearrangement links TRBV7-3 to TRBJ2-1, with 7 bases that match TRBD2. The CDR3 sequence is 17 residues long. CDR1 SGHTA and CDR2 FQGTGA come from the germline V gene. The junction had 17 bases not matched to a gene; V was cut back by 2 bases and J by 10 bases. This CDR3 reads CASSLVRLERLAGEQFF. In DNA, the CDR3 is TGTGCCAGCAGCTTAGTTCGGTTGGAGCGACTAGCAGGCGAGCAGTTCTTC.

The chain combines TRBV7-9 with TRBJ2-2; D remains unclear. The CDR3 sequence is 14 residues long. Looked up from germline, CDR1 is SEHNR and CDR2 is FQNEAQ (reference sequence). Trimming removed 5 bases from V and 1 base from J, with 8 bases in between. In DNA, the CDR3 is TGTGCCAGCAGCAGGGCCCTGAACACCGGGGAGCTGTTTTTT. It codes for CASSRALNTGELFF.

V usage is TRBV7-9 and J usage is TRBJ1-2, with TRBD1 matching over 9 bases. Germline CDR1 is SEHNR and CDR2 is FQNEAQ (reference sequence). The CDR3 consists of 16 residues. Trimming took 4 bases from V and 4 from J; bases not matched to a gene: 10. CDR3: CASSSTTGGLGYGYTF. For the CDR3, the DNA is TGTGCCAGCAGCTCGACCACAGGGGGCCTTGGCTATGGCTACACCTTC.

The rearrangement links TRBV30 to TRBJ2-7; 7 bases match TRBD2. V was pared by 5 bases and J by 2 bases, with 6 bases of the junction left unmatched. Germline CDR1 is GTSNPN and CDR2 is SVGIG (reference sequence). This CDR3 contains 13 residues. In nucleotides, the CDR3 is TGTGCCTGGGAGGTACGGGGGGCCTACGAGCAGTACTTC. Amino acid sequence: CAWEVRGAYEQYF.

The rearrangement links TRBV5-6 to TRBJ2-3; D uncertain. The CDR3 loop spans 12 amino acids. Germline loops: CDR1 SGHDT, CDR2 YYEEEE. V lost 0 bases, J lost 4 bases, and 3 bases lay in between. This CDR3 is CASSLVADTQYF. The CDR3 DNA follows: TGTGCCAGCAGCTTGGTGGCAGATACGCAGTATTTT.

The chain couples TRBV27 to TRBJ2-3, with 13 nucleotides matching TRBD2. The V segment lost 5 bases and the J segment 4 bases; nucleotides outside the gene matches: 6. Germline lookup yields CDR1 MNHEY and CDR2 SMNVEV (reference sequence). The CDR3 is 16 amino acids. The CDR3 loop is CASSPLLAGGPDTQYF. CDR3 DNA sequence: TGTGCCAGCAGTCCCCTACTAGCGGGAGGGCCAGATACGCAGTATTTT.

The CDR3 DNA sequence: TGTGCCAGCAGCCAAGGGGGGAACATTCAGTACTTC. Protein product: CASSQGGNIQYF. This chain links TRBV4-2 with TRBJ2-4, with D perhaps being TRBD1 or TRBD2 (5 bases each). V dropped 1 base and J dropped 7 bases, with 5 bases sitting between them. CDR1 and CDR2 (germline): LGHNA, YNFKEQ. The CDR3 contains 12 residues.

V gene TRBV10-3 combines with J gene TRBJ2-2, with 11 positions matching TRBD2. Germline loops: CDR1 ENHRY, CDR2 SYGVKD. CDR3 length: 15 residues. The ends lost 6 bases at V and 1 base at J; junction bases unmatched: 1. The CDR3 nucleotides are TGTGCCATCAGAGGGACTAGCGGGAACACCGGGGAGCTGTTTTTT. As protein: CAIRGTSGNTGELFF.